This T cell receptor beta chain is from a study of T-cell reconstitution after alpha-beta-depleted transplantation in children. Unique molecular identifiers tagged the TCRbeta library. MiXCR was run by TCRdb on the PCR reads, yielding one entry per CDR3 protein. The sample comprises a few hundred thousand distinct CDR3 sequences, about 17% of which are singletons, and more than 2.5% rests with the top ten. This clonotype appeared once. The CDR3 spans 16 residues. Germline CDR1 MGHRA, CDR2 YSYEKL. Between the trimmed V and J ends, which lost 2 bases and 1 base, there was a span of 14 bases. The specimen was PBMCs from the stem cell graft donor, collected from the stem cell graft. The chain joins TRBV4-1 to TRBJ1-1, with D perhaps TRBD1 (6 bases). The sequence was collected from a human donor who donated a stem cell graft to a child with acute lymphoblastic leukemia. The CDR3 sequence is CASSQFPLQGNTEAFF. The CDR3 DNA reads as TGCGCCAGCAGCCAATTTCCCCTACAGGGGAACACTGAAGCTTTCTTT.